The 7 T cell receptor beta chains below were found in one sample sequenced in a study of cytomegalovirus exposure and HLA in healthy donors. The PCR contained 60 Vbeta and 13 Jbeta primers. Data came from immunoSEQ multiplex PCR; TCRdb stores just in-frame clones and leaves some out. The data hold 120,000 or so clones, with 77% observed a single time. Sequenced material: PBMCs. The receptor set was obtained from a man aged 18 to 30 in good health and CMV-seropositive.

The chain couples TRBV28 to TRBJ1-5; no clear D gene. The CDR3 has 12 amino acids. Between the trimmed V and J ends, which lost 5 bases and 8 bases, there was a span of 10 bases. CDR1 is MDHEN, CDR2 SYDVKM, per germline. CDR3 DNA: TGTGCCAGCAGTCTCCTTGACAAGCCCCAGCATTTT. Translated, it gives CASSLLDKPQHF.

V usage is TRBV19 and J usage is TRBJ1-5; 9 nucleotides line up with TRBD1. Trimming removed 1 base from V and 3 bases from J; junction bases left unmatched: 4. In germline, CDR1 is LNHDA, CDR2 SQIVND (reference sequence). The CDR3 is 16 residues long. DNA for the CDR3: TGTGCCAGTAGTATAGTACAGGGGGCCTTCAATCAGCCCCAGCATTTT. As protein: CASSIVQGAFNQPQHF.

The rearrangement uses TRBV19 and TRBJ2-5, with D perhaps matching TRBD1 (8 bases). The CDR3 contains 14 residues. The germline gives CDR1 LNHDA, CDR2 SQIVND (reference sequence). Trimming took 8 bases from V and 3 from J, leaving 16 bases between them. CDR3 bases: TGTGCCAGTGGCGGGGGACAGGCTAAAGAGACCCAGTACTTC. Translating it yields CASGGGQAKETQYF.

This clone showed up just a few times. CDR3 in DNA: TGCAGTGCTAGCCGGTGGGCTGGCTACACCTTC. Its protein is CSASRWAGYTF. This sequence joins TRBV20-1 and TRBJ1-2; no reliable D call. The ends were cut back, 3 bases at V and 7 bases at J, with 9 bases in the middle. Germline V gene sequence: CDR1 DFQATT, CDR2 SNEGSKA (reference sequence). The length of the CDR3 is 11 residues.

This chain uses TRBV30 with TRBJ1-1; D not certain. There are 16 residues in the CDR3. The V end was cut by 7 bases, the J end by 0 bases, with 21 bases between. Germline values: CDR1 GTSNPN, CDR2 SVGIG (reference sequence). The CDR3 DNA is TGTGCCTATTTATTTCCCCACAGTTACATGAACACTGAAGCTTTCTTT. It translates to CAYLFPHSYMNTEAFF.

The rearrangement links TRBV4-2 to TRBJ1-4; weak D call: TRBD1 (6 bases). The CDR3 contains 14 residues. The germline CDR1 and CDR2 sequences are LGHNA and YNFKEQ. Trimming took off 0 bases at V and 8 bases at J, with 10 bases between the two ends. The CDR3 here is CASSQEGAGEKLFF. As DNA, the CDR3 is TGTGCCAGCAGCCAAGAGGGGGCTGGAGAAAAACTGTTTTTT.

This clone has just a few counts. The chain is built from TRBV7-3 and TRBJ1-1; a possible D gene is TRBD1 (5 bases). V gave up 4 bases and J gave up 1 base, with 7 bases separating them. The CDR3 contains 13 residues. Germline CDR1 SGHTA, CDR2 FQGTGA. The CDR3 DNA follows: TGTGCCAGCAGCTATGACAGGAACACTGAAGCTTTCTTT. Amino acids: CASSYDRNTEAFF.